This T cell receptor (beta chain) was recovered during a study of early T cells in non-severe SARS-CoV-2 infection. This clonotype occurred many times. TCRdb redid the calling of the 5' RACE reads with MiXCR, one entry per CDR3 protein. The sample carries 20,000 to 25,000 distinct CDR3 sequences, roughly 4.1% recorded once. Deletions cut 1 base from V and 1 base from J, with 15 bases between. Germline CDR1 and CDR2: LGHDT and YNNKEL (reference sequence). The CDR3 is 17 amino acids. This chain links TRBV3-1 with TRBJ2-3; TRBD2 is a possible D gene (5 bases). The TCR sequence derives from an adult who was a healthcare worker with PCR-confirmed SARS-CoV-2 infection or an uninfected control (not recorded which). Sequenced material: whole blood. This chain's CDR3 is CASSQGIDYTRTDTQYF. In DNA, the CDR3 is TGTGCCAGCAGCCAAGGGATCGACTATACTCGCACAGATACGCAGTATTTT.